In this sample, the clone carrying this TCR beta chain turned up many times. Its specificity is not known. The study amplified TCR beta CDR3 regions using RNA transcripts. A first-round RT-PCR used HTBI primers, followed by a second-round multiplex PCR. TCRdb reprocessed the multiplex PCR reads with MiXCR, giving one entry per CDR3 protein. This sample yields around 590,000 distinct CDR3 sequences, of which about 40% are seen a single time; about 4% belongs to the top ten. The data derive from a study of Graves' ophthalmopathy and Graves' hyperthyroidism. Study background: By definition, stable hyperthyroidism involved no ophthalmopathy within 18 months of follow-up.

The V end lost 3 bases, the J end lost 1 base, and 12 bases lay between the germline ends. The CDR3 totals 15 residues. Findings of the study overall: The model forecast ophthalmopathy progression, reaching over 70% sensitivity and about 72% specificity.

This sequence was found in an adult man with Graves' hyperthyroidism. The V call is TRBV12-3 or TRBV12-4, the J call TRBJ1-1; D perhaps matches TRBD1 (5 bases). The sample taken for sequencing was peripheral blood or thyroid tissue (not recorded which). The CDR3 nucleotides are TGTGCCAGCAGTTTCTCGACCGACAGGAACACTGAAGCTTTCTTT. Translating it yields CASSFSTDRNTEAFF.